This T cell receptor (beta chain) was identified in a study of shared clonotypes between healthy human individuals. Study-level points and caveats: In four donors, around 4.5% of naive CD4 clonotypes appeared in common. Researchers found naive subsets generally carried larger estimated richness than memory subsets. Some clonotypes were shared by all four sorted-subset donors, while others were not shared. The non-shared ones had lower generation probabilities than the shared ones.

Terminally differentiated effector memory CD45RA+ cells were left out of the naive CD8 fraction, which was CD45RO-negative and positively selected for CCR7. With respect to this clone: Its antigen is not identified.

Splitting of each subset's genomic DNA was done evenly across several immunoSEQ plates. Data came from immunoSEQ multiplex PCR; TCRdb stores just in-frame clones and leaves some out. Here the sample spans millions of clones, about 95% being singletons. This receptor was identified in a man younger than 30 in good health. Input material: naive CD8+ T cells sorted from blood.

CDR3 amino acids: CASAHWGTGVSYEQYF. The CDR3 DNA follows: TGTGCCAGCGCCCACTGGGGGACAGGGGTTTCCTACGAGCAGTACTTC. V and J are TRBV28 and TRBJ2-7; 10 bases line up with TRBD1. The CDR3 extends over 16 amino acids. Per germline, CDR1 MDHEN and CDR2 SYDVKM. V lost 8 bases, J lost 1 base, and 11 bases stayed unmatched.